This T cell receptor (beta chain) came from a study of post-analysis software for immune sequencing data. Study in general: The study covered relapsing-remitting, secondary progressive and progressive-relapsing courses of multiple sclerosis.

Comment on this clonotype: No antigen is known for it.

Regarding the study as a whole: Significantly decreased normalized Chao1 diversity was recorded for multiple sclerosis patients relative to controls. The F measure placed samples prepared in the same batch into strongly shared clusters.

TCR beta libraries were prepared from cDNA with unique molecular identifiers. Input of about 0.85 to 10 million T cells yielded 550,000 or so cDNA molecules. TCRdb recomputed calls from the PCR reads with MiXCR, one row per CDR3 protein. The sample lists 750,000 to 900,000 distinct CDR3 sequences; approximately 44% were seen once. The sequencing input was blood. This clonotype originated in a girl aged 10 to 17 with multiple sclerosis.

CDR3 sequence: CASSYQGGSNEKLFF. In nucleotides, the CDR3 is TGTGCCAGCAGTTACCAGGGGGGATCTAATGAAAAACTGTTTTTT. The chain employs TRBV6-2 or TRBV6-3 and TRBJ1-4; 7 bases agree with TRBD1. Germline V CDR1 and CDR2: MNHEY, SVGEGT. Trimming at V came to 2 bases and at J to 3 bases, leaving 3 bases not matched to a gene. CDR3 length: 15 amino acids.